This T cell receptor beta chain comes out of a study of blood T cell repertoires in COVID-19. Study background: Italy, Spain and the United States were the sources of the convalescent and acute COVID-19 samples.

In the original processing: Estimates of nucleated cell counts were drawn from the amplification of reference gene primers. Here immunoSEQ multiplex PCR was the method, and the copy in TCRdb shows in-frame clones only, minus some. V and J calls and clone size come straight from that table; D and trimming were deduced from the DNA. The data show some 370,000 clones, around 91% seen once. The germline V gene has CDR1 SGHDN and CDR2 FVKESK. Trimming stripped 0 bases from V and 0 bases from J, with 15 bases between. The CDR3 extends over 18 amino acids. The sequencing sample was made of peripheral blood. The chain is built from TRBV14 and TRBJ1-3, with D uncertain. The sequence came from a man aged 18 to 30 with active or convalescent COVID-19. CDR3 protein: CASSQDFWAGDSGNTIYF. CDR3 bases: TGTGCCAGCAGCCAAGATTTTTGGGCAGGTGACTCTGGAAACACCATATATTTT.